A selection of T cell receptor beta chains follows, all from one sample in a study of radiotherapy plus CTLA-4 blockade in lung cancer. Profiling relied on immunoSEQ multiplex PCR, and the TCRdb table lists in-frame clones only, not all of them. In the table there are about 38,000 clones, 70% to 75% of which are singletons. Sequencing was performed on peripheral blood, taken from a patient treated with radiotherapy plus ipilimumab. These receptors were taken from a human donor with non-small cell lung cancer who had stable disease on radiotherapy plus ipilimumab. Each CDR3 is given with its conserved first and last residue. A D gene is named only where the DNA matches it firmly. For some rows the clone size is stated as once, few or many, or as a class when expanded; others skip it.

TRBJ1-1	TRBD1	few	TRBV19	TGTGCCAGTAGCGACAGGGCGGGGACTGAAGCTTTCTTT	CASSDRAGTEAFF
TRBJ2-1	.	.	TRBV15	TGTGCCACCAGCAGAGTGGAAGGGACCAACTCCTACAATGAGCAGTTCTTC	CATSRVEGTNSYNEQFF
TRBJ1-6	.	few	TRBV5-4	TGTGCCAGCAGCGAGAGGACCCCTAATTCACCCCTCCACTTT	CASSERTPNSPLHF
TRBJ1-3	TRBD1	.	TRBV19	TGTGCCAGTAGTCTACACAGGGGGCACAGCTCTGGAAACACCATATATTTT	CASSLHRGHSSGNTIYF
TRBJ1-2	.	.	TRBV7-2	TGTGCCAGCAGCCTAAGAAACGGCTACACCTTC	CASSLRNGYTF
TRBJ1-4	TRBD1	.	TRBV4-1	TGCGCCAGCAGCAATACCGGGACAGGGAATGAAAAACTGTTTTTT	CASSNTGTGNEKLFF
TRBJ1-6	.	few	TRBV6-5	TGTGCCAGCAGTGAAAGGTGGGATTCACCCCTCCACTTT	CASSERWDSPLHF
TRBJ2-1	TRBD2	.	TRBV19	TGTGCCAGTAGCCCTATAGGACTAGCGGGGGGCTACAATGAGCAGTTCTTC	CASSPIGLAGGYNEQFF
TRBJ2-7	TRBD1	few	TRBV4-3	TGCGCCAGCAGCCGAGGGACAGGTGGGAAACTAGAGCAGTACTTC	CASSRGTGGKLEQYF
TRBJ1-1	TRBD1	.	TRBV7-9	TGTGCCAGCAGCTTAGAGGGGGCTGTAGGAGCTTTCTTT	CASSLEGAVGAFF
TRBJ1-4	.	few	TRBV7-2	TGTGCCAGCAGCTTGGGGGACGTGCGAGAAAAACTGTTTTTT	CASSLGDVREKLFF
TRBJ2-2	.	.	TRBV2	TGTGCCAGCATCCAGGGACTTGCGAACACCGGGGAGCTGTTTTTT	CASIQGLANTGELFF
TRBJ1-4	TRBD1	.	TRBV7-3	TGTGCCAGCAGGGGGACAGGGGGAAATGGAAAACTGTTTTTT	CASRGTGGNGKLFF
TRBJ1-1	.	.	TRBV5-1	TGCGCCAGCAGCCCCGAGGGGGGAATGAACACTGAAGCTTTCTTT	CASSPEGGMNTEAFF
TRBJ2-2	TRBD1	.	TRBV4-1	TGCGCCAGCAGCCAGCCCGGGACAGGGAAGAACACCGGGGAGCTGTTTTTT	CASSQPGTGKNTGELFF
TRBJ1-3	.	few	TRBV7-2	TGTGCCAGCAGCTTAAGTGGTGGCACCATATATTTT	CASSLSGGTIYF
TRBJ1-2	.	.	TRBV2	TGTGCCAGCAGTGAAGCGCCCAGGGTCTATGGCTACACCTTC	CASSEAPRVYGYTF
TRBJ2-5	.	.	TRBV10-2	TGCGCCAGCCGTGGGGCGGGGGCAATACAGACCCAGTACTTC	CASRGAGAIQTQYF
TRBJ2-2	.	once	TRBV27	TGTGCCAGCAGTTTAGCGTCGGGGCCCGGGGAGCTGTTTTTT	CASSLASGPGELFF
TRBJ1-6	.	.	TRBV6-6	TGTGCCAGCAGTTACGGTAATTCACCCCTCCACTTT	CASSYGNSPLHF
TRBJ1-5	.	.	TRBV6-1	TGTGCCAGCAGTGAAAAGGCAAGCAATCAGCCCCAGCATTTT	CASSEKASNQPQHF
TRBJ2-3	TRBD1	few	TRBV7-2	TGTGCCAGCAGCCCCGGACAGGGGGCGGCAGATACGCAGTATTTT	CASSPGQGAADTQYF
TRBJ1-2	.	.	TRBV4-1	TGCGCCAGCAGCCTTAGTTGGAATGAACGCAGGGATGGCTACACCTTC	CASSLSWNERRDGYTF
TRBJ1-2	.	.	TRBV5-1	TGCGCCAGCAGCCCTAGCTCCCACTATGGCTACACCTTC	CASSPSSHYGYTF
TRBJ1-5	.	.	TRBV7-6	TGTGCCAGCAGCTTCAATAGCAATCAGCCCCAGCATTTT	CASSFNSNQPQHF
TRBJ1-1	.	once	TRBV25-1	TGTGCCAGCGGGTCTCTGTTACGTCGAGGGAACACTGAAGCTTTCTTT	CASGSLLRRGNTEAFF
TRBJ1-5	.	few	TRBV27	TGTGCCAGCGGATACAGGTTCAATCAGCCCCAGCATTTT	CASGYRFNQPQHF
TRBJ1-2	.	.	TRBV5-6	TGTGCCAGCAGCTTAGGACTGTCGGGGAGAGGCTACACCTTC	CASSLGLSGRGYTF
TRBJ1-4	.	few	TRBV6-1	TGTGCCGGCAGGGAGTCCTTTAATGAAAAACTGTTTTTT	CAGRESFNEKLFF
TRBJ2-1	.	.	TRBV6-5	TGTGCCAGCAGTCCCCCGAACCGGGGGACCGCTTTCTTC	CASSPPNRGTAFF
TRBJ2-1	.	.	TRBV6-5	TGTGCCAGCAGTCTGTGGGGGCTTGAGCAGTTCTTC	CASSLWGLEQFF
TRBJ1-6	.	.	TRBV10-3	TGTGCCATCAGCCGGGACTCTCAATCATCACCCCTCCACTTT	CAISRDSQSSPLHF
TRBJ1-2	.	.	TRBV27	TGTGCCAGCAGCCCAAAGACAGCTTTCTATGGCTACACCTTC	CASSPKTAFYGYTF
TRBJ1-3	.	few	TRBV30	TGTGCCTGGAGCAGAAACACCATATATTTT	CAWSRNTIYF
TRBJ2-3	TRBD2	few	TRBV15	TGTGCCACCAGCAGAGTGGCTAGCGGCGCAGCCACAGATACGCAGTATTTT	CATSRVASGAATDTQYF
TRBJ1-1	.	once	TRBV7-8	TGTGCCAGCAGCTTGGGGGCTATGAACACTGAAGCTTTCTTT	CASSLGAMNTEAFF
TRBJ1-4	TRBD1	.	TRBV5-1	TGCGCCAGCGGGACAGGGAGTAATGAAAAACTGTTTTTT	CASGTGSNEKLFF